This entry features one T cell receptor (beta chain) sequence. PCR involved 60 Vbeta and 13 Jbeta primers. Generated by immunoSEQ multiplex PCR, the TCRdb table keeps only in-frame clones and is missing some. Of more than 140,000 clones listed, over 60% are singletons. This record belongs to a study of cytomegalovirus exposure and HLA in healthy donors. Trimming took off 0 bases at V and 2 bases at J, with 8 bases between the two ends. The V gene's germline CDR1 is MNHEY and CDR2 SVGAGI. CDR3 length: 15 residues. This sequence was found in a woman in her 30s in good health and CMV-seropositive. The V gene is TRBV6-5, the J gene TRBJ1-5; tentative D call: TRBD1 (5 bases). The sequenced sample was PBMCs. In DNA form, the CDR3 reads TGTGCCAGCAGTTACTCATTACAGGGCAATCAGCCCCAGCATTTT. Its protein product is CASSYSLQGNQPQHF.